These T cell receptor beta chains were read from a single sample in a study of cytotoxic CD8 clonotypes in ibrutinib-treated CLL. The protocol was immunoSEQ multiplex PCR, while the TCRdb copy is restricted to in-frame clones and leaves out a portion. The data hold about 68,000 clones, with 80% observed a single time. The source was PBMCs, collected at disease progression, from a patient treated with ibrutinib. These receptors were obtained from a human donor with chronic lymphocytic leukemia. Each CDR3 is given without its conserved first and last residue. The order of the fields is V gene, J gene, CDR3 protein.

>TRBV25-1|TRBJ2-4
ASSEFGRQY
>TRBV5-1|TRBJ2-3
ASSLGAITDTQY
>TRBV10-3|TRBJ1-4
AIRISEKLF
>TRBV6-6|TRBJ2-7
ASSYQGRNEQY
>TRBV5-1|TRBJ2-3
ASSGGLAGGTSTDTQY
>TRBV28|TRBJ1-5
ASRAVTQPQH
>TRBV7-9|TRBJ1-5
ASSLSRQPQH
>TRBV19|TRBJ1-5
ASRNPSQPQH
>TRBV6-4|TRBJ2-2
ASKQGYANTGELF
>TRBV10-3|TRBJ2-6
AISGGGTGANVLT
>TRBV19|TRBJ2-5
ASSSGETQY
>TRBV11-2|TRBJ2-1
ASSLERYNEQF
>TRBV7-9|TRBJ1-5
ASSKDREDQPQH
>TRBV4-2|TRBJ2-3
ASSQEEGSGTDTQY
>TRBV5-4|TRBJ2-7
ATGGPSGGYEQY
>TRBV19|TRBJ1-5
ASTGQKNQPQH
>TRBV6-5|TRBJ2-7
ASSYSRDHSYEQY
>TRBV10-3|TRBJ1-1
AISESVKYIEAF
>TRBV7-9|TRBJ1-1
ASSLVGRDPLTEAF
>TRBV29-1|TRBJ2-7
SVVWGSYEQY
>TRBV25-1|TRBJ2-7
ASSRGTYSYEQY
>TRBV25-1|TRBJ1-1
ASSRAQGRSEAF
>TRBV4-1|TRBJ1-2
ASSPSQGGYGYT
>TRBV6-5|TRBJ2-6
ASRDSSGANVLT
>TRBV4-1|TRBJ2-3
ASSQLGQGTDTQY